This T cell receptor beta chain was retrieved from a study of blood T cell dynamics during melanoma immunotherapy. Study overall: Metastatic melanoma patients received first-line pembrolizumab or nivolumab plus ipilimumab.

The CDR3 is made up of 16 amino acids. The V end was cut by 1 base, the J end by 6 bases, with 16 bases between. CDR1 SGHTA and CDR2 FQGNSA come from the germline V gene. The sample's time point: week 3, after first cycle of checkpoint inhibitor. Apart from a couple of fast progressors, RECIST 1.1 response was judged 12 weeks post-infusion. Prior systemic cancer therapy, immunosuppressant use and other active malignancies excluded patients. DNA loading was fixed at roughly 360 ng for all bulk PBMC samples. The protocol was immunoSEQ multiplex PCR, while the TCRdb copy is restricted to in-frame clones and leaves out a portion. Of roughly 9,700 clones in the sample, around 85% were seen once.

The receptor was isolated from a human donor with melanoma. The sequencing used blood, collected from a patient treated with checkpoint blockade. The chain recombines TRBV7-2 with TRBJ1-5; D possibly corresponds to TRBD1 (5 bases). DNA of the CDR3: TGTGCCAGCAGCTTAGGAAGGCTCGGAGGGGCTCAGCCCCAGCATTTT. Translated, it gives CASSLGRLGGAQPQHF.